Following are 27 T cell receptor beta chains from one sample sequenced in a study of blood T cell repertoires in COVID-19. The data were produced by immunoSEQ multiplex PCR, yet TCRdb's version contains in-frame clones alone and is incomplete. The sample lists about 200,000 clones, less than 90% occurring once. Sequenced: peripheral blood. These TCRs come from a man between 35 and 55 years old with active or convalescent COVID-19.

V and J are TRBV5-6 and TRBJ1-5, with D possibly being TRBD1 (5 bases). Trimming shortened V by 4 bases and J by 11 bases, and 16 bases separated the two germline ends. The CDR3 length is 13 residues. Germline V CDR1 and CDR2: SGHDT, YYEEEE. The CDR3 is CASSPRGWGAQHF. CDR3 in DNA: TGTGCCAGCAGCCCCAGAGGTTGGGGCGCCCAGCATTTT.

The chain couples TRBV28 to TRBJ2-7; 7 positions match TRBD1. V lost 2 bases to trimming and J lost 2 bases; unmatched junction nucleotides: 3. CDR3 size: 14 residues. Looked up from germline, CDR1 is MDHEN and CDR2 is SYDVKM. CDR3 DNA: TGTGCCAGCAGTTTAGGGACAGAAACCTACGAGCAGTACTTC. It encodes CASSLGTETYEQYF.

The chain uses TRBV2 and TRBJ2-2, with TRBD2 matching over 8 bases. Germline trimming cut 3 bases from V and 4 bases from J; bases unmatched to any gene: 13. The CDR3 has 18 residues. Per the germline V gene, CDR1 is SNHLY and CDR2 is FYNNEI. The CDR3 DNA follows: TGTGCCAGCAGTGACCACGTGGTCGGGAGGGCCGCCACCGGGGAGCTGTTTTTT. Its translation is CASSDHVVGRAATGELFF.

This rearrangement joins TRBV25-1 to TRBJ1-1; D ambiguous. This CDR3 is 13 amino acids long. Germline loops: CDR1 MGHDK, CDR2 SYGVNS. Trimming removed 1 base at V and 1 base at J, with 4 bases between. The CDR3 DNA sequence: TGTGCCAGCAGTGAATCAGAGAACACTGAAGCTTTCTTT. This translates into CASSESENTEAFF.

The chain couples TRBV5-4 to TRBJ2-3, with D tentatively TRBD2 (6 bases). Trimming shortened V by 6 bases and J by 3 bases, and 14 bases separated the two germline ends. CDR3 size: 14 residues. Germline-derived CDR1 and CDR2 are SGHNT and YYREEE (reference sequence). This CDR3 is CASTRERGTDTQYF. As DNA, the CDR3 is TGTGCCAGCACCCGGGAGAGGGGAACAGATACGCAGTATTTT.

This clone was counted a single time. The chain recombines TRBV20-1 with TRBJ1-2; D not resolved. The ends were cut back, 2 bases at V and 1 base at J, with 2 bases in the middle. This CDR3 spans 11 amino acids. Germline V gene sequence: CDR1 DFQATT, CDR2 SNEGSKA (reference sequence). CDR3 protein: CSARLNYGYTF. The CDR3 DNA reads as TGCAGTGCTAGACTTAACTATGGCTACACCTTC.

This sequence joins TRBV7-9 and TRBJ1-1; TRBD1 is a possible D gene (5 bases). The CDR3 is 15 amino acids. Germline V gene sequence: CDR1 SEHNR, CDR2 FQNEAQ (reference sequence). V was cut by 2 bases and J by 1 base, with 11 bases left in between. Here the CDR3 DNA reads TGTGCCAGCAGCTTATTGGCAGGGCCGAACACTGAAGCTTTCTTT. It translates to CASSLLAGPNTEAFF. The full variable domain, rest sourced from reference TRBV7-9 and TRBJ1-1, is DTGVSQNPRHKITKRGQNVTFRCDPISEHNRLYWYRQTLGQGPEFLTYFQNEAQLEKSRLLSDRFSAERPKGSFSTLEIQRTEQGDSAMYLCASSLLAGPNTEAFFGQGTRLTVV.

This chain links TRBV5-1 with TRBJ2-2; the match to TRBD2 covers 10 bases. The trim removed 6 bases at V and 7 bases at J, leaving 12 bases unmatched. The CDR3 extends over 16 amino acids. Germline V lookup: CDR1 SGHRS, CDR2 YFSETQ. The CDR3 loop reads CASTVASGSLSGELFF. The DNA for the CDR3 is TGCGCCAGCACGGTGGCTAGCGGGAGTTTGAGCGGGGAGCTGTTTTTT.

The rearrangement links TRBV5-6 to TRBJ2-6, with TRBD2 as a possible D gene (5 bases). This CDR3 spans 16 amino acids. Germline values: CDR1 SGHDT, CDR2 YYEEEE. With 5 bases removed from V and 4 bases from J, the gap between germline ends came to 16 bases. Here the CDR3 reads CASSSGFRSGANVLTF. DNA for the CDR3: TGTGCCAGCAGTTCGGGATTCCGCTCCGGGGCCAACGTCCTGACTTTC.

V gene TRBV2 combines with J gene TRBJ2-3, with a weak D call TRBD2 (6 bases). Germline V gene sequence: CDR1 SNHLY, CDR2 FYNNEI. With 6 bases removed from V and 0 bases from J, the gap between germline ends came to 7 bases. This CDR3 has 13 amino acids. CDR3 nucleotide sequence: TGTGCCAGCAGGGGGACTAGCACAGATACGCAGTATTTT. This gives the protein CASRGTSTDTQYF.

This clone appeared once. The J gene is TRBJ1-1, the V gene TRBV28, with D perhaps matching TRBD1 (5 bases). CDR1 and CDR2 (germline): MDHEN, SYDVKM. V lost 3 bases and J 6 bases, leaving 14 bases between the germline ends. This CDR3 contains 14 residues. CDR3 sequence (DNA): TGTGCCAGCAGTTTGCAGGGTAGGGATGCTGAAGCTTTCTTT. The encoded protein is CASSLQGRDAEAFF.

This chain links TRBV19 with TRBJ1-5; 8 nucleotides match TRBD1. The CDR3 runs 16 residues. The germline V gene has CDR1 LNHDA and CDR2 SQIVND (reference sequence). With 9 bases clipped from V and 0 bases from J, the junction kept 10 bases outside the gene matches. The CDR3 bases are TGTGCCAGCTCTTGGAAGGACAGGGCTAGCAATCAGCCCCAGCATTTT. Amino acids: CASSWKDRASNQPQHF. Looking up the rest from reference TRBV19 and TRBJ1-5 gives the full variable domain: DGGITQSPKYLFRKEGQNVTLSCEQNLNHDAMYWYRQDPGQGLRLIYYSQIVNDFQKGDIAEGYSVSREKKESFPLTVTSAQKNPTAFYLCASSWKDRASNQPQHFGDGTRLSIL.

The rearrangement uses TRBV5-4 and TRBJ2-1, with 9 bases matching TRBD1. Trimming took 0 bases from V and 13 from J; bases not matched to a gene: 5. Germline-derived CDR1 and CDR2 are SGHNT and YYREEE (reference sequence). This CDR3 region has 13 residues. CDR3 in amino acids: CASSLGRDRDQFF. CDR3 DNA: TGTGCCAGCAGCTTGGGCCGGGACAGGGACCAGTTCTTC. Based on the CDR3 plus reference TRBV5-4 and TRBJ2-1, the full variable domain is ETGVTQSPTHLIKTRGQQVTLRCSSQSGHNTVSWYQQALGQGPQFIFQYYREEENGRGNFPPRFSGLQFPNYSSELNVNALELDDSALYLCASSLGRDRDQFFGPGTRLTVL.

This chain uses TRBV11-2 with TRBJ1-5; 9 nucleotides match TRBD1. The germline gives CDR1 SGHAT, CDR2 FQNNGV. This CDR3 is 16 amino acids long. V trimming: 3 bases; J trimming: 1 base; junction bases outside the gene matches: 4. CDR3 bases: TGTGCCAGCAGCTTGGGGACAGGGACAAGCAATCAGCCCCAGCATTTT. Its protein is CASSLGTGTSNQPQHF.

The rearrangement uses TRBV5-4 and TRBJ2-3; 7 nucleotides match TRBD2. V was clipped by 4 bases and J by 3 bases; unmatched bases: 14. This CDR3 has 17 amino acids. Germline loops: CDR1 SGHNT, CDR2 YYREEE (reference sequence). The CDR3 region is CASSPPRREMRTDTQYF. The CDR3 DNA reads TGTGCCAGCAGCCCGCCGAGGCGGGAGATGAGGACAGATACGCAGTATTTT.

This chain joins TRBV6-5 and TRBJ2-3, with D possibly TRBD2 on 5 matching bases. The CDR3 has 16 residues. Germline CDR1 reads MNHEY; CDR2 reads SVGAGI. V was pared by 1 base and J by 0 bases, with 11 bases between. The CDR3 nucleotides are TGTGCCAGCAGTTACTTAAGACTAACCAGCACAGATACGCAGTATTTT. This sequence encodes CASSYLRLTSTDTQYF.

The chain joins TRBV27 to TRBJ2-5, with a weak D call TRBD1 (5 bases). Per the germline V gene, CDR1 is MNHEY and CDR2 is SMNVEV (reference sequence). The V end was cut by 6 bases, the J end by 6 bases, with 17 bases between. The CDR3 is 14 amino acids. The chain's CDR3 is CASSSGLWMKTQYF. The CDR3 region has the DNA TGTGCCAGCAGCTCAGGGCTGTGGATGAAGACCCAGTACTTC.

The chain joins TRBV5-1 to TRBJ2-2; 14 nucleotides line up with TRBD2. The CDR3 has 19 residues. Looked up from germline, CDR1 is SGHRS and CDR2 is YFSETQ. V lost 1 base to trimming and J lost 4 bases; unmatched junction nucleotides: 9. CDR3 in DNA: TGCGCCAGCAGCTTGATAGTAGGACTAGCGGGAGGAGGCACCGGGGAGCTGTTTTTT. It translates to CASSLIVGLAGGGTGELFF.

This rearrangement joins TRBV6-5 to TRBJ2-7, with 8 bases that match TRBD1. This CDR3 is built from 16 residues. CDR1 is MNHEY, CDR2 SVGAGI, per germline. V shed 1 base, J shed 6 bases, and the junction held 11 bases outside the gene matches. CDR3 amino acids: CASSYFGSIDRGEQYF. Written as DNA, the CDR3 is TGTGCCAGCAGTTACTTCGGGTCAATAGACAGGGGCGAGCAGTACTTC.

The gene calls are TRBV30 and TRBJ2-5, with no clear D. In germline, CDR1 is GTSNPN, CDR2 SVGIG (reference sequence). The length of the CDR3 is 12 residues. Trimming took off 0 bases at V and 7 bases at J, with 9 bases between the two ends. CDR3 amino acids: CAWSVPGGTQYF. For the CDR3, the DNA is TGTGCCTGGAGTGTTCCGGGTGGGACCCAGTACTTC. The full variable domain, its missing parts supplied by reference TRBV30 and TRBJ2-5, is SQTIHQWPATLVQPVGSPLSLECTVEGTSNPNLYWYRQAAGRGLQLLFYSVGIGQISSEVPQNLSASRPQDRQFILSSKKLLLSDSGFYLCAWSVPGGTQYFGPGTRLLVL.

CDR3 nucleotide sequence: TGCGCCAGCAGCTTCATGAACACCGGGGAGCTGTTTTTT. Amino acid sequence: CASSFMNTGELFF. V gene TRBV5-1 combines with J gene TRBJ2-2, with D unclear. The CDR3 is 13 amino acids. The V end was cut by 2 bases, the J end by 1 base, with 3 bases between. The germline gives CDR1 SGHRS, CDR2 YFSETQ.

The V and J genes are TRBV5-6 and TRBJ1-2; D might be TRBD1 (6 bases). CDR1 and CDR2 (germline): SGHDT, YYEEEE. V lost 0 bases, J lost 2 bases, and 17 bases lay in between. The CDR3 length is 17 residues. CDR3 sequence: CASSLVDREVQNYGYTF. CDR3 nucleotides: TGTGCCAGCAGCTTGGTGGACAGAGAAGTACAGAACTATGGCTACACCTTC.

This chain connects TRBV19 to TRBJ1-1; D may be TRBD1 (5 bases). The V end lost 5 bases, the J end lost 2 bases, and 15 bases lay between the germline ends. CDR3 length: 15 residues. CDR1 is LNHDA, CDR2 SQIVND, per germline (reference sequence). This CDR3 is CASSSFLGVNTEAFF. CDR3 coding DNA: TGTGCCAGTAGTTCGTTTCTAGGGGTCAACACTGAAGCTTTCTTT.

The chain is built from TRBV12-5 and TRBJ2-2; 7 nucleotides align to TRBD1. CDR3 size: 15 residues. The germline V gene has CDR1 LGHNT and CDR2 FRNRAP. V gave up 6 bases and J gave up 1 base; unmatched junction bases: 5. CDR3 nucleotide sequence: TGTGCTAGTGGCTCCGGACAGGTGAACACCGGGGAGCTGTTTTTT. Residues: CASGSGQVNTGELFF. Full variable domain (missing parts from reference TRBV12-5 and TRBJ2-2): DARVTQTPRHKVTEMGQEVTMRCQPILGHNTVFWYRQTMMQGLELLAYFRNRAPLDDSGMPKDRFSAEMPDATLATLKIQPSEPRDSAVYFCASGSGQVNTGELFFGEGSRLTVL.

CDR3 loop: CSAGQGWGMNTEAFF. The CDR3 nucleotides read TGCAGCGCCGGACAGGGGTGGGGAATGAACACTGAAGCTTTCTTT. This chain joins TRBV29-1 and TRBJ1-1, with TRBD1 identical over 9 bases. The CDR3 runs 15 residues. Losses at the gene ends were 7 bases for V and 0 bases for J; bases not matched to a gene: 9. CDR1 is SQVTM, CDR2 ANQGSEA, per germline.

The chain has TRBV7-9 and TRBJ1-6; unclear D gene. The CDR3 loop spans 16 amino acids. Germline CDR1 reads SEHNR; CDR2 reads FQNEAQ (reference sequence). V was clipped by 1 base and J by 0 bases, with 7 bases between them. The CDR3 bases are TGTGCCAGCAGCTTAGAAGGGAGCTCCTATAATTCACCCCTCCACTTT. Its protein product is CASSLEGSSYNSPLHF.

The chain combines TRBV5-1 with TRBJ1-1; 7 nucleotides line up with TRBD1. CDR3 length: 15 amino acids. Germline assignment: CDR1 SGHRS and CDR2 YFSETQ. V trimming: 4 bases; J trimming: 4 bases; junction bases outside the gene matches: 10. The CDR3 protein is CASSPLAGGFTEAFF. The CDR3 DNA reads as TGCGCCAGCAGCCCACTGGCAGGGGGTTTCACTGAAGCTTTCTTT.